These T cell receptor beta chains were read from a single sample in a study of cytotoxic CD8 clonotypes in ibrutinib-treated CLL. Clones were sequenced by immunoSEQ multiplex PCR, and TCRdb holds only the in-frame ones, with some missing. The sample gives around 310,000 clones, just under 80% of which show up once; over 5.5% is in the top ten. Sequences were derived from PBMCs, sampled before ibrutinib treatment. Source of these receptors: a human donor with chronic lymphocytic leukemia. CDR3s include the opening cysteine and the closing phenylalanine or tryptophan. D genes are given only for firm matches. Expanded clones get a size class; other rows say once, few or many, or leave the size out.

v_call	j_call	d_call	clone_size	cdr3_length	cdr3_aa	cdr3_nt
TRBV12-2	TRBJ2-3	.	.	16	CASRLVSSRVTDTQYF	TGTGCAAGTCGCTTAGTTTCTAGCAGGGTCACAGATACGCAGTATTTT
TRBV6-5	TRBJ1-1	.	.	12	CASSHGRSEAFF	TGTGCCAGCAGTCACGGGAGGAGTGAAGCTTTCTTT
TRBV9	TRBJ1-2	.	.	15	CASSVVGTSSYGYTF	TGTGCCAGCAGCGTAGTCGGGACGTCCAGCTATGGCTACACCTTC
TRBV10-3	TRBJ2-7	.	once	15	CAISESTRLLYEQYF	TGTGCCATCAGTGAGTCGACTAGATTGCTCTACGAGCAGTACTTC
TRBV5-4	TRBJ2-6	.	once	14	CASSLESGANVLTF	TGTGCCAGCAGCTTAGAGTCTGGGGCCAACGTCCTGACTTTC
TRBV12-5	TRBJ2-3	.	.	15	CASGLALGLLDTQYF	TGTGCTAGTGGTTTGGCGTTAGGACTCTTAGATACGCAGTATTTT
TRBV7-9	TRBJ1-1	.	once	13	CASSKGFFPEAFF	TGTGCCAGCAGCAAAGGTTTTTTCCCTGAAGCTTTCTTT
TRBV6-5	TRBJ2-5	.	.	14	CASLSSGAGETQYF	TGTGCCAGCCTTTCCTCAGGGGCCGGAGAGACCCAGTACTTC
TRBV30	TRBJ1-1	.	.	12	CAWSIGKVEAFF	TGTGCCTGGAGTATCGGGAAAGTTGAAGCTTTCTTT
TRBV18	TRBJ1-3	.	.	16	CASSQKNDVSGNTIYF	TGTGCCAGCTCCCAAAAGAACGATGTCTCTGGAAACACCATATATTTT
TRBV4-2	TRBJ1-1	.	few	14	CASSTSTTDTEAFF	TGTGCCAGCAGTACAAGTACGACGGATACTGAAGCTTTCTTT
TRBV27	TRBJ2-7	TRBD1	.	15	CASSFGTGNSYEQYF	TGTGCCAGCAGTTTCGGGACAGGTAATTCCTACGAGCAGTACTTC
TRBV6-5	TRBJ2-3	TRBD2	.	13	CASSGLDTDTQYF	TGTGCCAGCAGCGGACTAGACACAGATACGCAGTATTTT
TRBV30	TRBJ2-1	.	few	14	CAWRLAGVNNEQFF	TGTGCCTGGAGGTTAGCAGGAGTTAACAATGAGCAGTTCTTC
TRBV19	TRBJ1-5	.	.	14	CASSIPSGNQPQHF	TGTGCCAGTAGTATACCGTCAGGGAATCAGCCCCAGCATTTT
TRBV27	TRBJ2-7	TRBD2	.	15	CASSLSGLSPYEQYF	TGTGCCAGCAGTTTATCGGGACTATCTCCCTACGAGCAGTACTTC
TRBV19	TRBJ1-1	.	.	13	CASSVTQETEAFF	TGTGCCAGTAGTGTGACACAGGAGACTGAAGCTTTCTTT
TRBV29-1	TRBJ2-5	.	once	12	CSVPRLGETQYF	TGCAGCGTCCCTCGACTGGGGGAGACCCAGTACTTC
TRBV16	TRBJ1-5	.	.	13	CASSPGGDQPQHF	TGTGCCAGCAGTCCCGGGGGCGATCAGCCCCAGCATTTT
TRBV19	TRBJ2-1	.	few	14	CASSIRSPLNEQFF	TGTGCCAGTAGTATTCGCTCACCCCTCAATGAGCAGTTCTTC
TRBV4-2	TRBJ1-4	TRBD1	.	15	CASSRPGQGVEKLFF	TGTGCCAGCAGCCGACCGGGACAGGGGGTGGAAAAACTGTTTTTT
TRBV6-4	TRBJ2-7	.	.	14	CASSDLKRPYEQYF	TGTGCCAGCAGTGACTTAAAGCGGCCCTACGAGCAGTACTTC
TRBV11-1	TRBJ2-7	TRBD1	.	14	CASKRQGSVYEQYF	TGTGCCAGCAAACGACAGGGTTCAGTCTACGAGCAGTACTTC
TRBV5-4	TRBJ2-7	.	.	13	CASSLPGTYEQYF	TGTGCCAGCAGCTTACCAGGGACCTACGAGCAGTACTTC
TRBV10-3	TRBJ2-1	TRBD2	.	16	CAISPLSGTSYNEQFF	TGTGCCATCAGTCCCCTTAGCGGGACCTCCTACAATGAGCAGTTCTTC
TRBV6-1	TRBJ1-2	.	.	12	CASSADSYGYTF	TGTGCCAGCAGTGCCGACAGTTATGGCTACACCTTC
TRBV7-2	TRBJ2-5	.	.	15	CASSLVMGPQETQYF	TGTGCCAGCAGCTTAGTGATGGGGCCCCAAGAGACCCAGTACTTC
TRBV9	TRBJ2-2	.	.	16	CASSVETARLCWELFF	TGTGCCAGCAGCGTGGAGACAGCCCGGCTTTGTTGGGAGCTGTTTTTT
TRBV7-8	TRBJ1-2	TRBD1	.	16	CASSLGTGGPVYGYTF	TGTGCCAGCAGCTTAGGGACAGGGGGCCCAGTCTATGGCTACACCTTC
TRBV5-1	TRBJ1-5	.	.	13	CAGNPVGSQPQHF	TGCGCCGGGAACCCCGTGGGGAGTCAGCCCCAGCATTTT
TRBV5-6	TRBJ2-5	.	.	14	CASSFGEGWETQYF	TGTGCCAGCAGCTTCGGTGAGGGGTGGGAGACCCAGTACTTC
TRBV4-3	TRBJ2-3	.	.	14	CASSQGQRADTQYF	TGCGCCAGCAGCCAAGGCCAGCGCGCAGATACGCAGTATTTT
TRBV11-2	TRBJ1-1	.	once	15	CASSLVRGRNTEAFF	TGTGCCAGCAGCTTAGTTCGGGGCCGCAACACTGAAGCTTTCTTT
TRBV5-6	TRBJ1-2	TRBD1	.	15	CASSLVLGTEYGYTF	TGTGCCAGCAGCTTGGTTCTAGGGACAGAATATGGCTACACCTTC
TRBV6-5	TRBJ2-3	.	once	14	CASSYLHPRDTQYF	TGTGCCAGCAGTTACTTACACCCCCGGGATACGCAGTATTTT
TRBV30	TRBJ1-2	.	.	11	CAWSGGHGYTF	TGTGCCTGGAGTGGAGGACATGGCTACACCTTC
TRBV2	TRBJ1-5	.	.	14	CASSDMGGREPQHF	TGTGCCAGCAGTGACATGGGGGGAAGGGAGCCCCAGCATTTT
TRBV25-1	TRBJ1-1	.	.	14	CASSDQRGDTEAFF	TGTGCCAGCAGTGACCAGAGGGGCGACACTGAAGCTTTCTTT
TRBV15	TRBJ2-7	.	.	15	CATSRDWPQSYEQYF	TGTGCCACCAGCAGAGATTGGCCACAGAGCTACGAGCAGTACTTC
TRBV10-2	TRBJ2-5	.	.	13	CASSVPGRETQYF	TGCGCCAGCAGTGTCCCGGGACGGGAGACCCAGTACTTC
TRBV9	TRBJ2-7	.	few	13	CASSVGQDYEQYF	TGTGCCAGCAGCGTAGGACAGGACTACGAGCAGTACTTC
TRBV7-9	TRBJ2-2	.	few	13	CASSQGASGELFF	TGTGCCAGCAGCCAAGGGGCTTCCGGGGAGCTGTTTTTT
TRBV7-2	TRBJ2-3	.	.	15	CASSFRTGLTDTQYF	TGTGCCAGCAGCTTCAGGACCGGACTTACAGATACGCAGTATTTT
TRBV7-8	TRBJ2-6	.	.	16	CASSLIWVSGANVLTF	TGTGCCAGCAGCTTAATCTGGGTCTCTGGGGCCAACGTCCTGACTTTC
TRBV29-1	TRBJ1-1	.	.	14	CSVVGRLMNTEAFF	TGCAGCGTTGTAGGCAGACTTATGAACACTGAAGCTTTCTTT
TRBV6-5	TRBJ2-7	TRBD2	.	16	CASSSPGLAGSYEQYF	TGTGCCAGCAGTTCACCGGGACTAGCGGGCTCCTACGAGCAGTACTTC
TRBV19	TRBJ1-2	TRBD1	.	15	CASSATGGLSYGYTF	TGTGCCAGTAGTGCCACAGGGGGGCTAAGCTATGGCTACACCTTC
TRBV11-2	TRBJ1-2	.	.	12	CASGRNNYGYTF	TGTGCCAGCGGGCGGAATAACTATGGCTACACCTTC
TRBV18	TRBJ2-4	.	.	16	CASSPPGGLAKNIQYF	TGTGCCAGCTCACCACCTGGCGGACTAGCCAAAAACATTCAGTACTTC
TRBV4-1	TRBJ2-7	.	once	17	CASSQGQGGFYSYEQYF	TGCGCCAGCAGCCAAGGACAGGGAGGTTTTTACTCCTACGAGCAGTACTTC
TRBV27	TRBJ1-3	TRBD1	.	14	CASSQSGQGNTIYF	TGTGCCAGCAGCCAATCGGGACAGGGGAACACCATATATTTT
TRBV27	TRBJ2-7	.	.	13	CASSLTGPYEQYF	TGTGCCAGCAGTTTGACGGGCCCCTACGAGCAGTACTTC
TRBV6-6	TRBJ2-7	.	once	13	CASNTGVSLGQYF	TGTGCCAGCAATACCGGGGTATCCCTCGGGCAGTACTTC
TRBV9	TRBJ2-7	.	.	14	CASSVGSEGDEQYF	TGTGCCAGCAGCGTAGGCTCGGAGGGCGACGAGCAGTACTTC
TRBV12-5	TRBJ2-5	TRBD1	.	17	CASGWGTGVRQEETQYF	TGTGCTAGTGGTTGGGGGACAGGGGTCCGGCAAGAAGAGACCCAGTACTTC
TRBV11-3	TRBJ2-1	TRBD2	.	18	CASSPPRATSGGYNEQFF	TGTGCCAGCAGCCCCCCGAGAGCAACTAGCGGAGGTTACAATGAGCAGTTCTTC
TRBV7-9	TRBJ2-3	.	.	12	CASTYGTDTQYF	TGTGCCAGCACCTACGGGACAGATACGCAGTATTTT
TRBV9	TRBJ1-3	.	.	16	CASSTHLDISGNTIYF	TGTGCCAGCAGCACCCACCTTGACATCTCTGGAAACACCATATATTTT
TRBV7-3	TRBJ1-2	.	.	16	CASSSSTATGIYGYTF	TGTGCCAGCAGCTCGTCTACCGCGACAGGAATCTATGGCTACACCTTC